This T cell receptor beta chain originates from a study of T cell responses to AZD1222 COVID-19 vaccine. Study conclusions and caveats: Baseline testing showed seropositivity in only a handful of AZD1222 recipients.

This clone was detected a few times. Its antigen remains unidentified. Only in-frame clones appear in the TCRdb table, and some are missing; sequencing was by immunoSEQ multiplex PCR. The sample consists of around 120,000 clones, 80% to 90% of them appearing once. Trimming took 4 bases from V and 5 from J, leaving 12 bases between them. Germline V gene lookup returns CDR1 ENHRY and CDR2 SYGVKD. The CDR3 totals 13 residues. V gene TRBV10-3 combines with J gene TRBJ2-7; D ambiguous. This TCR derives from an adult in good health. Sequencing was performed on peripheral blood, taken on day 0 of AZD1222 vaccination. This CDR3 is CAISATFQNEQYF. CDR3 sequence (DNA): TGTGCCATCAGTGCGACCTTCCAAAACGAGCAGTACTTC.